Described below is a single TCR beta chain sequence and its context. V lost 1 base to trimming and J lost 1 base, with 7 bases between them. Per germline, CDR1 ENHRY and CDR2 SYGVKD. The CDR3 consists of 14 residues. This specimen belongs to a study of T-cell reconstitution after alpha-beta-depleted transplantation in children. Unique molecular identifiers were incorporated when the TCRbeta library was constructed. From the PCR reads, TCRdb called clonotypes with MiXCR, one entry per CDR3 protein. The sample includes a few hundred thousand distinct CDR3 sequences, roughly 21% seen only once; the top ten take around 4%.

The clonotype originates from a human donor who donated a stem cell graft to a child with acute myeloid leukemia. Sample: PBMCs from the stem cell graft donor, taken from the stem cell graft. The V gene is TRBV10-3, the J gene TRBJ2-5; a possible D gene is TRBD2 (6 bases). CDR3 sequence: CAISELGGQETQYF. DNA of the CDR3: TGTGCCATCAGTGAGTTGGGGGGCCAAGAGACCCAGTACTTC.